This TCR beta chain was identified in a study of shared clonotypes between healthy human individuals (dated by TCRdb to the early 2020s). About the full investigation: Three men and two women, aged 18 to 49 years, made up the cohort. Per donor, three plates each were used for CD4 naive and CD4 memory, two for CD8 naive, and one for CD8 memory. To estimate repertoire size and how much clonotype sharing occurs between individuals, the study deeply sequenced the blood TCR repertoires of about five healthy adults. Libraries were prepared and TCR repertoires were sequenced by different laboratories using diverse techniques, in order to increase sequencing depth and limit assay-specific biases. Per donor, leukapheresis produced somewhere between about 0.94 and 10 billion PBMCs. The investigation overall reported the following: Because the study included only a small number of donors, the genetic and exposure-history diversity represented was limited. Compared with non-shared clonotypes, the clonotypes found in all four sorted-subset donors had higher generation probabilities. Approximately 4.8% of naive CD4, roughly 3.6% of naive CD8, 2.3% of memory CD4, and 0.35% to 0.5% of memory CD8 clonotypes were shared across a few donors. Sampling was restricted to blood, and TCR repertoires in tissue are likely to differ from TCR repertoires in blood. Pairwise subsampling led to the expectation that sequencing depth would affect the degree of clonotype sharing among donors. Incomplete sequencing was indicated by rarefaction of sorted-subset datasets, despite the large sequencing depth. Estimated clonotype richness was generally larger for naive than for memory subsets.

Of note for this clone: Its antigen is not yet known. Base qualities are not recorded, but no much larger clone differs from it by a single base.

Healthy HIV-negative adults with no recently reported acute infections or vaccinations were included as donors. Every donor was a Caucasian adult living in Nashville, Tennessee, USA. CD4+ T cells were enriched by magnetic negative selection; naive cells were then positively selected on CD45RA, and the negative fraction formed the memory subset. After blood collection by leukapheresis, PBMCs were isolated using Ficoll-Histopaque density gradient centrifugation and then cryopreserved in the vapor phase of liquid nitrogen. Analytical flow cytometry was used to check the purity and quantity of each magnetically sorted T cell population. From each sorted fraction, genomic DNA was isolated and quantified by UV absorbance on a Nanodrop 2000c. TCR CDR3 regions were amplified from genomic DNA by multiplex PCR using the deep immunoSEQ assay. For each cell subset, the extracted genomic DNA was distributed evenly across all wells of several immunoSEQ 96-well plates, and each plate served as one replicate. For sorted subsets, 200 to 250 ng of genomic DNA, equivalent to roughly 33,000 T cell genomes, went into each replicate PCR. The purified libraries were quantified using a Qubit 3.0 fluorometer, sized with a Bioanalyzer 2100, and then quantified again using the KAPA Library Quantification kit. Every immunoSEQ 96-well plate was sequenced on a separate single-read 150-cycle Illumina NextSeq 550 flow cell. Per the source publication's procedure: Because the immunoSEQ output held only junctional sequences and lacked quality scores, the filtering could not match the filtering applied to full-length reads. To assign V/J genes and CDR3, sequences were annotated against IMGT germline references using PyIR, a Python wrapper for IgBLAST v1.9. Reads with weak V/J assignments (E-value above 1e-6), missing CDR3, stop codons, out-of-frame junctions, or ambiguous translated residues were removed. V3J clonotypes were defined by identical inferred V gene, J gene, and CDR3 amino acid sequence. To compute the percentage overlap between repertoires, the number of shared unique clonotypes was divided by the size of the smaller repertoire. Richness of each repertoire was evaluated using RTK rarefaction, the Chao1 estimator, and Recon v2.1 estimates of unobserved clonotypes. For all TCRbeta clonotypes obtained by the gDNA method from four donors, generation probabilities were computed with OLGA. As stored in TCRdb, this immuneACCESS dataset retains in-frame rearrangements with V and J assigned. A fraction of the clones does not appear; measured against another copy, unresolved V genes explain less than half of the discrepancy, and the remainder lacks a known reason. Clonal size and the V and J genes are those of that table, whereas D and trimming came from the DNA. The sample contains about 1.5 million clones, under 99% of them found a single time. The ten largest clones capture around 0.47% of the sample.

Sequenced: naive CD4+ T cells sorted from blood. The sample's cell subset or site label, in plain terms: CD45RA+ positively selected. This TCR derives from a man aged 25-45 years in good health.

The CDR3 protein sequence reads: CASSQKGRDSYEQYF. In nucleotides, the sequence is TGCGCCAGCAGTCAAAAGGGTAGGGACTCCTACGAGCAGTACTTC. The V gene is TRBV23-1 and the J gene is TRBJ2-7, with the D gene not confidently named. TRBV23-1 is known as an ORF, though its function is uncertain. The CDR3, cysteine through phenylalanine, is 15 amino acids long. Solely the CDR3 DNA is kept, with 45 bases framed from the first base. V drops 2 bases and J drops 0 bases, leaving 11 bases in between.